The sequence of this TCR beta chain was determined in a study of T cell responses to AZD1222 COVID-19 vaccine. As for this clone: What it recognizes is unknown.

With 6 bases clipped from V and 4 bases from J, the junction kept 8 bases outside the gene matches. This CDR3 contains 16 residues. CDR1 and CDR2 (germline): SNHLY, FYNNEI. Study conclusions and caveats: Donors were largely white British and mainly female; clonal diversity was possibly underestimated.

TCRdb's copy holds only in-frame clones and misses some; the assay was immunoSEQ multiplex PCR. The repertoire holds 130,000 to 150,000 clones, 91% seen once, with around 5% in the top ten. The chain combines TRBV2 with TRBJ2-4; 11 bases match TRBD2. Sequencing used peripheral blood, obtained on day 0 of AZD1222 vaccination. This receptor was taken from an adult in good health. The DNA of the CDR3 is TGTGCCAGCAGCCTAATTAGCGGGAGGGCGAAAAACATTCAGTACTTC. It yields the protein CASSLISGRAKNIQYF.